This T cell receptor (beta chain) is from a study of shared clonotypes between healthy human individuals. Study conclusions and caveats: At large depth, rarefaction still showed sorted-subset sequencing to be incomplete. Among the subsets, naive ones generally showed larger estimated richness than memory ones.

As to this clone: Its antigen is currently unknown.

Trimming left V 2 bases short and J 3 bases short, with 11 bases between. CDR3 length equals 15 residues. Germline CDR1 is SGHDT and CDR2 is YYEEEE. Assay execution took place at the deep level. Profiled with immunoSEQ multiplex PCR; TCRdb holds only in-frame clones, not every one. The profile covers more than 2,000,000 clones, with about 92% appearing a single time and under 0.15% taken by the ten largest. V usage is TRBV5-6 and J usage is TRBJ2-2; tentatively, D is TRBD1 (5 bases). The clonotype comes from a man younger than 35 in good health. The sample was naive CD4+ T cells sorted from blood. Subset here: CD45RA+ positively selected. The CDR3 here is CASSLLTVYTGELFF. CDR3 DNA: TGTGCCAGCAGCTTATTGACAGTCTACACCGGGGAGCTGTTTTTT.